The 21 T cell receptor beta chains presented below share a single source sample, sequenced in a study of CD8 T cells in Susac syndrome. Random hexamers were used to reverse transcribe the RNA input (about 0.5 to 1 ug). One entry per CDR3 protein, called by TCRdb with MiXCR from the immunoSEQ multiplex PCR reads. The data show hundreds of thousands of distinct CDR3 sequences, over 85% seen once. Sequenced: CD4+ T cells from PBMCs. The origin of the receptors is a human donor with multiple sclerosis.

V and J are TRBV19 and TRBJ1-2; D might be TRBD1 (5 bases). CDR1 and CDR2 (germline): LNHDA, SQIVND (reference sequence). Between the trimmed V and J ends, which lost 3 bases and 2 bases, there was a span of 16 bases. The CDR3 length is 16 residues. Written as DNA, the CDR3 is TGTGCCAGTAGTATTGACAGCTCCTTAGGCAACTATGGCTACACCTTC. Its protein is CASSIDSSLGNYGYTF.

The chain uses TRBV7-8 and TRBJ2-1, with TRBD2 matching over 9 bases. The V gene's germline CDR1 is SGHVS and CDR2 FQNEAQ. The CDR3 consists of 17 residues. V shed 0 bases and J 3 bases; nucleotides not matched to a gene: 6. The CDR3, as DNA: TGTGCCAGCAGCTTAGCGACTAGCGGCTCCCACTACAATGAGCAGTTCTTC. This codes for CASSLATSGSHYNEQFF.

The J gene is TRBJ2-5, the V gene TRBV3-1; tentatively, D is TRBD1 (6 bases). Germline V gives CDR1 LGHDT, CDR2 YNNKEL (reference sequence). V was clipped by 1 base and J by 4 bases, with 13 bases between them. This CDR3 has 15 residues. CDR3 DNA: TGTGCCAGCAGCCAAGGTGTTGACAGGAGAGAGACCCAGTACTTC. This sequence encodes CASSQGVDRRETQYF.

The gene calls are TRBV6-6 and TRBJ1-1; D is possibly TRBD1 (5 bases). Germline V gives CDR1 MNHNY, CDR2 SVGAGI (reference sequence). The V and J ends lost 0 bases and 6 bases respectively, with 17 bases between them. The CDR3 totals 16 residues. The CDR3 here is CASSYSGTDLGAEAFF. The CDR3 nucleotides are TGTGCCAGCAGTTACTCGGGGACGGACCTCGGCGCTGAAGCTTTCTTT.

This sequence joins TRBV5-6 and TRBJ2-7; 14 nucleotides agree with TRBD2. The CDR3 spans 17 residues. J gave up 2 bases and V 4 bases, and 8 bases lay outside the gene matches. CDR1 and CDR2 from the germline V gene are SGHDT and YYEEEE. CDR3 in amino acids: CASSAWTSGRYTYEQYV. CDR3 nucleotides: TGTGCCAGCAGCGCATGGACTAGCGGGAGGTACACCTACGAGCAGTACGTC.

J is TRBJ2-3 and V is TRBV20-1; the match to TRBD2 covers 7 bases. After removal of 3 bases from V and 5 bases from J, the junction contained 5 bases not matched to a gene. This CDR3 region has 13 residues. CDR1 DFQATT and CDR2 SNEGSKA come from the germline V gene (reference sequence). CDR3 bases: TGCAGTGCTAGTCCTTTAGCGGGAGATACGCAGTATTTT. It codes for CSASPLAGDTQYF.

A single count supports this clonotype. The rearrangement joins TRBV7-2 to TRBJ1-5; D is uncertain. Germline CDR1 is SGHTA and CDR2 is FQGNSA. The V and J ends lost 5 bases and 4 bases respectively, with 15 bases between them. The CDR3 is 15 residues long. The CDR3 nucleotides are TGTGCCAGCAGCCTAGACGGGCTTTTTAATCAGCCCCAGCATTTT. This gives the protein CASSLDGLFNQPQHF.

The rearrangement uses TRBV27 and TRBJ1-1, with D perhaps TRBD1 (5 bases). Germline V gene data show CDR1 as MNHEY and CDR2 as SMNVEV (reference sequence). The CDR3 is 14 amino acids. Trimming cost V 5 bases and J 7 bases, with 17 bases left between them. The DNA for the CDR3 is TGTGCCAGCAGTCTCCGTCGGGACGGAAGTGAAGCTTTCTTT. It encodes CASSLRRDGSEAFF.

For the CDR3, the DNA is TGCAGTACAGCGGGGACGGGGACTGAAGCTTTCTTT. Translation gives CSTAGTGTEAFF. The chain joins TRBV29-1 to TRBJ1-1; maybe TRBD1 (5 bases). The CDR3 totals 12 residues. Germline values: CDR1 SQVTM, CDR2 ANQGSEA.

The rearrangement uses TRBV6-2 or TRBV6-3 and TRBJ2-7; 9 nucleotides agree with TRBD1. This CDR3 comprises 15 residues. The junction had 8 bases not matched to a gene; V was cut back by 2 bases and J by 6 bases. CDR1 MNHEY and CDR2 SVGEGT come from the germline V gene. CDR3 region: CASSYGSTGGLEQYF. In DNA, the CDR3 is TGTGCCAGCAGTTACGGGTCAACAGGGGGCCTCGAGCAGTACTTC.

This rearrangement joins TRBV20-1 to TRBJ2-1; 13 bases fit TRBD2. Germline-derived CDR1 and CDR2 are DFQATT and SNEGSKA (reference sequence). This CDR3 has 16 residues. Germline trimming cut 3 bases from V and 6 bases from J; bases unmatched to any gene: 8. The CDR3 reads CSASEGTSGRVNEQFF. Written as DNA, the CDR3 is TGCAGTGCTAGTGAGGGAACTAGCGGGAGGGTCAATGAGCAGTTCTTC.

The V gene is TRBV19, the J gene TRBJ2-1; D gene unclear. Trimming pared 4 bases from V and 9 bases from J, leaving 7 bases between. The CDR3 length is 11 residues. CDR1 and CDR2 from the germline V gene are LNHDA and SQIVND (reference sequence). The CDR3 protein is CASSSLSEQFF. The DNA of the CDR3 is TGTGCCAGTAGTAGTCTGTCTGAGCAGTTCTTC.

The chain uses TRBV2 and TRBJ2-1; D gene uncertain. V was cut by 6 bases and J by 10 bases, with 19 bases left in between. The CDR3 is made up of 14 amino acids. The germline gives CDR1 SNHLY, CDR2 FYNNEI. CDR3 residues: CASRRPGPTEEQFF. The CDR3 bases are TGTGCCAGCAGGAGACCGGGCCCCACAGAGGAGCAGTTCTTC.

The chain is built from TRBV9 and TRBJ2-5; TRBD2 matches at 8 bases. Germline assignment: CDR1 SGDLS and CDR2 YYNGEE. The CDR3 is made up of 17 amino acids. J was trimmed by 5 bases and V by 4 bases; bases with no gene match: 16. The CDR3 loop reads CASSPSGLAGGWETQYF. As DNA, the CDR3 is TGTGCCAGCAGCCCTTCTGGGCTAGCGGGCGGATGGGAGACCCAGTACTTC. Variable domain in full (rest from reference TRBV9 and TRBJ2-5): DSGVTQTPKHLITATGQRVTLRCSPRSGDLSVYWYQQSLDQGLQFLIQYYNGEERAKGNILERFSAQQFPDLHSELNLSSLELGDSALYFCASSPSGLAGGWETQYFGPGTRLLVL.

This clonotype was seen once. The V and J genes are TRBV29-1 and TRBJ2-6; D may match TRBD1 or TRBD2 (5 bases each). The germline gives CDR1 SQVTM, CDR2 ANQGSEA. V lost 3 bases and J 0 bases, leaving 18 bases between the germline ends. The length of the CDR3 is 18 residues. This CDR3 is CSVEKQEVPPSGANVLTF. The CDR3, as DNA: TGCAGCGTTGAGAAACAGGAGGTCCCCCCCTCTGGGGCCAACGTCCTGACTTTC. Together with reference TRBV29-1 and TRBJ2-6, the CDR3 gives the full variable domain: SAVISQKPSRDICQRGTSLTIQCQVDSQVTMMFWYRQQPGQSLTLIATANQGSEATYESGFVIDKFPISRPNLTFSTLTVSNMSPEDSSIYLCSVEKQEVPPSGANVLTFGAGSRLTVL.

CDR3 nucleotides: TGTGCCAGCAGCCTAGCGGGAGAGGGTACGCAGTATTTT. Translated, it gives CASSLAGEGTQYF. The chain recombines TRBV11-2 with TRBJ2-3, with TRBD2 matching 10 bases. The CDR3 is 13 residues long. V lost 5 bases and J lost 8; bases outside the gene matches: 4. Germline loops: CDR1 SGHAT, CDR2 FQNNGV.

This chain links TRBV29-1 with TRBJ2-3; D might be TRBD2 (5 bases). Germline values: CDR1 SQVTM, CDR2 ANQGSEA. V gave up 4 bases and J gave up 1 base, with 15 bases separating them. This CDR3 region has 15 residues. The CDR3 DNA reads TGCAGCGTTGTCGGGGTAGTCCACGGCACAGATACGCAGTATTTT. As protein: CSVVGVVHGTDTQYF.

The chain couples TRBV6-6 to TRBJ2-7; D is unresolved. The CDR3 has 13 residues. Germline CDR1 and CDR2: MNHNY and SVGAGI (reference sequence). Trimming shortened V by 2 bases and J by 3 bases, and 8 bases separated the two germline ends. CDR3 bases: TGTGCCAGCAGTTACGAACAGATCTACGAGCAGTACTTC. Amino acids: CASSYEQIYEQYF.

The gene calls are TRBV5-1 and TRBJ2-7; TRBD1 agrees at 9 bases. There are 17 residues in the CDR3. The V and J ends lost 2 bases and 4 bases, in that order; junction bases with no gene match: 13. Germline V gene data show CDR1 as SGHRS and CDR2 as YFSETQ. CDR3 region: CASSFTYPDRGKYEQYV. The CDR3 bases are TGCGCCAGCAGCTTCACTTACCCCGACAGGGGGAAATACGAGCAGTACGTC.

The V and J genes are TRBV7-3 and TRBJ1-1, with TRBD1 as a possible D gene (6 bases). In germline, CDR1 is SGHTA, CDR2 FQGTGA. This CDR3 comprises 14 residues. With 3 bases removed from V and 4 bases from J, the gap between germline ends came to 12 bases. CDR3 residues: CASSFSGAGTEAFF. CDR3 nucleotide sequence: TGTGCCAGCAGCTTTTCAGGGGCCGGCACTGAAGCTTTCTTT.

The chain has TRBV5-1 and TRBJ2-3, with D perhaps given as TRBD1 or TRBD2 (5 bases each). Germline V gene lookup returns CDR1 SGHRS and CDR2 YFSETQ. The CDR3 spans 12 residues. Deletions cut 7 bases from V and 3 bases from J, with 9 bases between. Written as DNA, the CDR3 is TGCGCCAGCGCCGAGGGGACAGATACGCAGTATTTT. Translated, it gives CASAEGTDTQYF.